A single TCR beta chain is shown here with its context. The antigen remains unidentified. Primers: 60 Vbeta forward and 13 Jbeta reverse. As processed by the authors: Approximately 80 million unique TCR beta chains, 9.5 million to 11 million of them shared, were counted by a later analysis. Here immunoSEQ multiplex PCR was the method, and the copy in TCRdb shows in-frame clones only, minus some. That table gives V, J and clone size, and the DNA gave D and trimming. The sample consists of 90,000 to 120,000 clones, approximately 80% of them appearing once. The CDR3 extends over 13 amino acids. J gave up 5 bases and V 6 bases, and 5 bases lay outside the gene matches. Germline V gene lookup returns CDR1 MDHEN and CDR2 SYDVKM. The data derive from a study of cytomegalovirus exposure and HLA in healthy donors. Study results and caveats: The study carried out a later analysis of TCR beta sequences. It associated under 20,000 of them with specific HLA alleles at a false discovery rate of 0.05. The study listed 150 to 200 cytomegalovirus-associated TCR beta chains. In most subjects, TCR beta sequences reportedly gave accurate predictions of HLA-A and HLA-B alleles.

The chain carries TRBV28 and TRBJ1-2, with 8 positions matching TRBD1. The receptor was derived from a woman aged 18-30 years in good health and CMV-seronegative. Material: PBMCs. CDR3 DNA sequence: TGTGCCAGCAGCCCAGGGGGCGCTTATGGCTACACCTTC. Amino acid sequence: CASSPGGAYGYTF.